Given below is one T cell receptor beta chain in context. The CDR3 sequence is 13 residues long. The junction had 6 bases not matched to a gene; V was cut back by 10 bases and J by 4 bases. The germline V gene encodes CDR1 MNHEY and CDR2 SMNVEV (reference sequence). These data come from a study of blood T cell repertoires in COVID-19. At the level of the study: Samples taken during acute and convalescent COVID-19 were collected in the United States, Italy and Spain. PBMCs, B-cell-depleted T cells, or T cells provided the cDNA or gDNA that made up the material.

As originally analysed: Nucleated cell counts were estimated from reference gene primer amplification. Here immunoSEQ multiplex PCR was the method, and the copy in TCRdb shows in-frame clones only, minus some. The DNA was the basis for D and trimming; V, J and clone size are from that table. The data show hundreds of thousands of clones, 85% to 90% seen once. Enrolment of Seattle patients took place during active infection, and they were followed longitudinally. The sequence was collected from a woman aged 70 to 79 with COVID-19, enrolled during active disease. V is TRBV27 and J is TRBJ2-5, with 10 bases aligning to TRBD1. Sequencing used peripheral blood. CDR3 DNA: TGTGCCACCGGGACAGGGGAACTAGAGACCCAGTACTTC. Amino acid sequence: CATGTGELETQYF.